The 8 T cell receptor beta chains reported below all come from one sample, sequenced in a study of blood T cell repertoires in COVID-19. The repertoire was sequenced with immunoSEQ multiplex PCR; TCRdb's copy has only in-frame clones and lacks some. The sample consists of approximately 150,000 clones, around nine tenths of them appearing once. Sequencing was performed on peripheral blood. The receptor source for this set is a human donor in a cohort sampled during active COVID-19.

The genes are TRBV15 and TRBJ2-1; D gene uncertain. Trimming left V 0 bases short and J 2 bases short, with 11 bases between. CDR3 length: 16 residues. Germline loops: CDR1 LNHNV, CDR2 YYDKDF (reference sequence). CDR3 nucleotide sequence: TGTGCCACCAGCAGAGATCGGAGCAGTACCTACAATGAGCAGTTCTTC. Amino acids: CATSRDRSSTYNEQFF.

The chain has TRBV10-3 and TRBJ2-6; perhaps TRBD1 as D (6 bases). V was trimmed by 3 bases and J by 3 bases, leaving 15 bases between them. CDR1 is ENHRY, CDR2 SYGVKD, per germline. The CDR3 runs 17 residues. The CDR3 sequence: CAISERRTAVGANVLTF. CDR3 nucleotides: TGTGCCATCAGTGAACGGAGGACAGCGGTTGGGGCCAACGTCCTGACTTTC.

The CDR3 DNA is TGTGCCAGCAGTATCTGGCCCGGGGAGCTGTTTTTT. This codes for CASSIWPGELFF. This sequence joins TRBV27 and TRBJ2-2; no reliable D call. The ends were cut back, 5 bases at V and 6 bases at J, with 7 bases in the middle. The CDR3 is made up of 12 amino acids. Germline-derived CDR1 and CDR2 are MNHEY and SMNVEV (reference sequence).

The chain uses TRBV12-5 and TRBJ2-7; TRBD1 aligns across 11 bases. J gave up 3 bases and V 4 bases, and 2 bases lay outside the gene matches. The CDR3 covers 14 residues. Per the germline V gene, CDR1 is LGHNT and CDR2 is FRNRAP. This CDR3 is CASGWGTGGYEQYF. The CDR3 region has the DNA TGTGCTAGTGGTTGGGGGACAGGGGGCTACGAGCAGTACTTC.

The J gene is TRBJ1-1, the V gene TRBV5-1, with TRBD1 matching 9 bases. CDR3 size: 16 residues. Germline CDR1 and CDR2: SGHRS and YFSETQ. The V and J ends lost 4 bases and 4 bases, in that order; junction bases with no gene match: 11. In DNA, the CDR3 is TGCGCCAGCAGCCGAGTACAGGGGGCCGGTCGCACTGAAGCTTTCTTT. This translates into CASSRVQGAGRTEAFF.

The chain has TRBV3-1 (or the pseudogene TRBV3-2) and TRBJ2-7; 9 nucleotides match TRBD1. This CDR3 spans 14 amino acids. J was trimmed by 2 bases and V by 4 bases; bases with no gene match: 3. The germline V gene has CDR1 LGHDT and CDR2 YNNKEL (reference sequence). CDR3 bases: TGTGCCAGCAGCCTGGGACAGGGAGCCTACGAGCAGTACTTC. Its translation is CASSLGQGAYEQYF.

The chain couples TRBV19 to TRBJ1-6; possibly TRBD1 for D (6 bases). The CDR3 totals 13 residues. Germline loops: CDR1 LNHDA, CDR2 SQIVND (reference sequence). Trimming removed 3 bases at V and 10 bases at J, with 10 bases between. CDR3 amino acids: CASSIQGNSPLHF. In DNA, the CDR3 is TGTGCCAGTAGTATCCAGGGGAACTCACCCCTCCACTTT. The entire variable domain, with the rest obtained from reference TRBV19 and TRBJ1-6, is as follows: DGGITQSPKYLFRKEGQNVTLSCEQNLNHDAMYWYRQDPGQGLRLIYYSQIVNDFQKGDIAEGYSVSREKKESFPLTVTSAQKNPTAFYLCASSIQGNSPLHFGNGTRLTVT.

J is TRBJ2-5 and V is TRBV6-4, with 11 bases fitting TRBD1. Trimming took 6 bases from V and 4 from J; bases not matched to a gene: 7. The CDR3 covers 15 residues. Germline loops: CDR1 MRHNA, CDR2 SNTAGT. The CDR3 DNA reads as TGTGCCAGCAGCAAGACCGGGACAGGGGGAGAGACCCAGTACTTC. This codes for CASSKTGTGGETQYF.